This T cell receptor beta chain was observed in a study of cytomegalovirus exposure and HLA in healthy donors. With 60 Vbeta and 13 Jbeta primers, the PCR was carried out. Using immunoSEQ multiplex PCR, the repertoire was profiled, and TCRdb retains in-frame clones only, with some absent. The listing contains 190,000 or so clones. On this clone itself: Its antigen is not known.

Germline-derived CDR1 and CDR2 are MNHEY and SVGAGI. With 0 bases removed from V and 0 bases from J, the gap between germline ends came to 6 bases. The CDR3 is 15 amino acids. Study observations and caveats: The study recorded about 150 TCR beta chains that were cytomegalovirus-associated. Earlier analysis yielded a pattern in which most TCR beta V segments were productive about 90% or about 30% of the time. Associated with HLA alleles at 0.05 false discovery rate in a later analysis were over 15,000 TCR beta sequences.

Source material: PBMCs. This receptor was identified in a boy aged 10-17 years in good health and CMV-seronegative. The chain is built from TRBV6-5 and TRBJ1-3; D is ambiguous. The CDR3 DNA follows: TGTGCCAGCAGTTACTCGGTACTCTCTGGAAACACCATATATTTT. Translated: CASSYSVLSGNTIYF.